There are a few counts of the clone carrying this TCR beta chain. This specimen comes from a study of blood T cell repertoires in COVID-19. In the study overall: Acute and convalescent COVID-19 samples came from the United States, Italy and Spain. PBMCs, B-cell-depleted T cells, or T cells were the source of the cDNA or gDNA that made up the material.

Germline V gene data show CDR1 as SGHRS and CDR2 as YFSETQ. V lost 0 bases and J 3 bases, leaving 14 bases between the germline ends. This CDR3 is built from 16 residues. Per the authors' pipeline: Estimates of nucleated cell counts were drawn from the amplification of reference gene primers. Assay: immunoSEQ multiplex PCR; the TCRdb copy retains only in-frame clones and omits some. V, J and clone size are taken as reported in that table, and D and trimming were inferred from the DNA itself. The sample lists fewer than 130,000 clones; approximately 69% were seen once. The chain recombines TRBV5-1 with TRBJ2-3; D might be TRBD2 (6 bases). Sequences were obtained from peripheral blood. This receptor was identified in a man aged 80 or over with acute or convalescent COVID-19. This chain's CDR3 is CASSLGRQGGTDTQYF. The CDR3 DNA reads TGCGCCAGCAGCTTGGGGCGGCAGGGAGGTACAGATACGCAGTATTTT.